This T cell receptor (beta chain) was retrieved from a study of CD8 T cells in Susac syndrome. The CDR3 is 15 residues long. V was trimmed by 4 bases and J by 5 bases, leaving 15 bases between them. CDR1 MNHNY and CDR2 SVGAGI come from the germline V gene (reference sequence). RNA, at about 0.5 to 1 ug, was reverse transcribed with random hexamers. The immunoSEQ assay covered 54 Vbeta and 13 Jbeta segments for CDR3. One entry per CDR3 protein, called by TCRdb with MiXCR from the immunoSEQ multiplex PCR reads. The table has more than 65,000 distinct CDR3 sequences, approximately 95% seen once. The source of this sequence is a human donor in good health. The V call is TRBV6-6, the J call TRBJ2-1, with TRBD2 as a possible D gene (6 bases). Material for sequencing was CD8+ T cells from PBMCs. The CDR3: CASSWGGDVHNEQFF. In DNA form, the CDR3 reads TGTGCCAGCAGTTGGGGCGGGGATGTACACAATGAGCAGTTCTTC.